This TCR beta chain appears in the sequencing data of a study of cytomegalovirus exposure and HLA in healthy donors. Study background: In an early release, HLA-typed donors contributed 75 million to 85 million unique TCR sequences.

It was with 60 Vbeta and 13 Jbeta primers that the PCR ran. Profiling relied on immunoSEQ multiplex PCR, and the TCRdb table lists in-frame clones only, not all of them. The table has more than 100,000 clones, 50% to 75% seen once. This clone was seen a few times. Other DNA sequences in the same sample also yield this CDR3. The CDR3 consists of 16 residues. Germline-derived CDR1 and CDR2 are SGDLS and YYNGEE. J was trimmed by 1 base and V by 0 bases; bases with no gene match: 2. The gene calls are TRBV9 and TRBJ2-3; 10 nucleotides match TRBD2. This TCR came from a woman in her forties in good health and CMV-seronegative. The specimen was PBMCs. The CDR3 region is CASSVGLAGGTDTQYF. CDR3 in DNA: TGTGCCAGCAGCGTAGGGCTAGCGGGGGGCACAGATACGCAGTATTTT.